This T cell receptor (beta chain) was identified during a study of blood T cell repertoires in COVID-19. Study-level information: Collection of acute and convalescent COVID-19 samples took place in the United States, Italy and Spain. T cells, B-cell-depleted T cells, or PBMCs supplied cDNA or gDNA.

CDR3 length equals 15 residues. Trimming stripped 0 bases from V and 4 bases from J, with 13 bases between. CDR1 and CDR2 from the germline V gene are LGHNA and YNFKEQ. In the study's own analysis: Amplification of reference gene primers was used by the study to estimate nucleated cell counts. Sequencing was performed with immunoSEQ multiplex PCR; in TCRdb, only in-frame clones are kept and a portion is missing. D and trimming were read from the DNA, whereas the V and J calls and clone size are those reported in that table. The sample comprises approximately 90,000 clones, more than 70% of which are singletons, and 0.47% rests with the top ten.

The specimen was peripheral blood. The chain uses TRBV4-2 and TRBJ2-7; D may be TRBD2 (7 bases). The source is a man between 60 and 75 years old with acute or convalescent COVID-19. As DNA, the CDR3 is TGTGCCAGCAGCCAAGAAGGGGGGGCCGGGTACGAGCAGTACTTC. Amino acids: CASSQEGGAGYEQYF.